A single sample is the source of the 6 T cell receptor beta chains below, sequenced in a study of post-analysis software for immune sequencing data. Study-level findings and limits: Elevated frequency relative to controls characterized several TRBV segments in patients, TRBV5-6, TRBV5-1 and TRBV20-1 among them.

No cognate antigen is known for these TCRs. Unique molecular identifiers were carried by the TCR beta cDNA libraries. TCRdb passed the PCR reads through MiXCR, listing each CDR3 protein once. The data show 430,000 or so distinct CDR3 sequences, roughly 40% seen once. The sample was blood. These TCRs come from a girl aged 2-9 years with multiple sclerosis.

There are many counts of this clonotype. The chain links TRBV7-9 to TRBJ1-4, with TRBD1 matching 7 bases. The CDR3 loop spans 13 amino acids. Germline CDR1 reads SEHNR; CDR2 reads FQNEAQ (reference sequence). After removal of 8 bases from V and 8 bases from J, the junction contained 8 bases not matched to a gene. The CDR3, as DNA: TGTGCCAGCCGCCAGGACAGGCCAGAAAAACTGTTTTTT. It encodes CASRQDRPEKLFF.

This rearrangement joins TRBV29-1 to TRBJ1-2, with TRBD1 matching over 7 bases. The V gene end was trimmed by 2 bases and the J gene end by 5 bases; junction bases not matched to a gene: 5. CDR3 size: 13 residues. Germline loops: CDR1 SQVTM, CDR2 ANQGSEA. Written as DNA, the CDR3 is TGCAGCGTTGAATGGCCAGGGGGATATGGCTACACCTTC. It translates to CSVEWPGGYGYTF.

In DNA, the CDR3 is TGTGCCACCAAACTAGCCCCCGAGCAGTTCTTC. The encoded protein is CATKLAPEQFF. J is TRBJ2-1 and V is TRBV6-5, with TRBD2 as a possible D gene (6 bases). V was cut by 10 bases and J by 10 bases, with 14 bases left in between. The germline gives CDR1 MNHEY, CDR2 SVGAGI. CDR3 length equals 11 residues.

This clonotype showed up just a few times. The J gene is TRBJ1-2, the V gene TRBV20-1; perhaps TRBD1 as D (6 bases). Looked up from germline, CDR1 is DFQATT and CDR2 is SNEGSKA (reference sequence). V was shortened by 4 bases and J by 4 bases, with 10 bases between the two germline ends. The CDR3 is made up of 12 amino acids. CDR3 protein: CSAIRDTYGYTF. The CDR3 nucleotides are TGCAGTGCTATCCGGGACACCTATGGCTACACCTTC.

This clonotype counts as medium-sized (0.01 to 0.1%). The rearrangement joins TRBV9 to TRBJ1-2; maybe TRBD1 (5 bases). CDR1 is SGDLS and CDR2 is YYNGEE in the germline V gene. V was clipped by 3 bases and J by 8 bases, with 17 bases between them. CDR3 length: 14 amino acids. Written as DNA, the CDR3 is TGTGCCAGCAGCGCCGGGACGCCGGTTTTCGGCTACACCTTC. Protein sequence: CASSAGTPVFGYTF.

On this clonotype itself: At one of its ends the junction is not consistent with the germline gene, which may arise from a read error. As DNA, the CDR3 is TGTGCCGGCAGTTTTTATGGACAGGGGATCTACGAGCAGTACTTC. Residues: CAGSFYGQGIYEQYF. The rearrangement links TRBV28 to TRBJ2-5, with TRBD1 matching over 9 bases. The DNA end favors TRBJ2-7, so the J call may be wrong. The CDR3 covers 15 residues. Germline lookup yields CDR1 MDHEN and CDR2 SYDVKM.